This T cell receptor (beta chain) was sequenced during a study of CD8+CD57+ T cells in acquired aplastic anemia. Study as a whole: Sorted CD4+ and CD8+ cells yielded DNA averaging approximately 3 ug. Findings and caveats of the study: Researchers report that some 31 CD8+ CDR3 sequences appeared in both patients and controls.

Researchers used genomic DNA as the template to profile TCR beta VDJ and CDR3. TCRdb independently ran MiXCR on the reads; one entry per CDR3 protein. Altogether 250,000 to 350,000 distinct CDR3 sequences are present, 56% being singletons, with the ten largest covering approximately 8.2%. This clonotype was seen a handful of times. Its antigen remains unknown. Germline V gives CDR1 MNHEY, CDR2 SVGAGI. V lost 2 bases and J 9 bases, leaving 14 bases between the germline ends. This CDR3 is 14 amino acids long. V gene TRBV6-5 combines with J gene TRBJ1-3; perhaps TRBD1 as D (6 bases). The sequencing input was sorted CD4+, CD8+, or CD8+CD57+ T cells (not recorded which) from PBMCs. This receptor was taken from a human donor with severe aplastic anemia or a healthy control (not recorded which). Here the CDR3 DNA reads TGTGCCAGCAGTTACGAGTGGCGGGACACCACCATATATTTT. Translating gives CASSYEWRDTTIYF.